This TCR beta chain stems from a study of blood T cell repertoires in COVID-19. Study as a whole: T cells, B-cell-depleted T cells, or PBMCs supplied cDNA or gDNA.

As processed by the authors: By means of reference gene primer amplification, nucleated cell counts were estimated. The method was immunoSEQ multiplex PCR; TCRdb's version includes in-frame clones alone and lacks a portion of them. V, J and clone size are taken as reported in that table, and D and trimming were inferred from the DNA itself. The top ten hold 1.5% to 2% of the sample, which has 98,000 or so clones, just over 70% seen once. The CDR3 sequence is 15 residues long. V was clipped by 0 bases and J by 3 bases; unmatched bases: 2. Per the germline V gene, CDR1 is SGHAT and CDR2 is FQNNGV. The sequenced sample was peripheral blood. This receptor was taken from a middle-aged woman with acute or convalescent COVID-19. The chain uses TRBV11-2 and TRBJ2-7; 10 positions match TRBD1. The CDR3 loop is CASSLDGTGVYEQYF. CDR3 in DNA: TGTGCCAGCAGCTTAGACGGGACAGGGGTCTACGAGCAGTACTTC.